This T cell receptor (beta chain) was profiled in a study of a mutant IDH1 vaccine in newly diagnosed glioma. On the study more broadly: Onset of vaccination occurred 4-6 weeks following radiotherapy alone, or with temozolomide cycles.

Of note for this clone: Its matching antigen is unknown. Relative to the germline gene, one junction end is altered; a read error may explain this.

Some clones are missing from TCRdb's copy, which holds only in-frame ones; the method was immunoSEQ multiplex PCR. The repertoire holds about 38,000 clones, with roughly 74% as singletons. Germline V gene data show CDR1 as SGHTA and CDR2 as FQGNSA. The CDR3 consists of 11 residues. Time point here: week 5, during vaccination. Every vaccine dose comprised 300 ug of mutant IDH1 20-mer peptide plus topical imiquimod. The chain combines TRBV7-2 with TRBJ2-3; D gene uncertain. The sequence derives from a man aged 35-49 years with glioma. The sample in question was PBMCs, obtained from a glioma patient whose treatment included an IDH1 peptide vaccine. The CDR3 DNA sequence: TGTGCCAGCAGCTTTTTCATAGTCCCCGATTTT. It encodes CASSFFIVPDF.